Detailed here is one TCR beta chain. TCRdb keeps only in-frame clones here, not all; method: immunoSEQ multiplex PCR. Of 80,000 to 100,000 clones listed, 96% were seen once; the top ten hold approximately 0.38%. The CDR3 loop spans 15 amino acids. Per the germline V gene, CDR1 is SGDLS and CDR2 is YYNGEE. The V gene end was trimmed by 0 bases and the J gene end by 4 bases; junction bases not matched to a gene: 1. This sample is drawn from a study of technical replicates of blood from a handful of donors. The source of this sequence is a human donor in good health. The sample comprised T cells isolated from PBMCs. The gene calls are TRBV9 and TRBJ1-5, with 10 bases that match TRBD1. CDR3 DNA sequence: TGTGCCAGCAGCGTAGGGACAGGGGGAAATCAGCCCCAGCATTTT. Protein: CASSVGTGGNQPQHF.